The clone carrying this T cell receptor (beta chain) was detected only a few times. Survey-level immunoSEQ sequencing profiled the TCR beta repertoire. Repertoires were generated with immunoSEQ multiplex PCR, while TCRdb's copy carries only in-frame clones and drops some. The sample has under 55,000 clones; 85% to 95% are singletons. The V and J ends lost 7 bases and 0 bases, in that order; junction bases with no gene match: 12. The CDR3 length is 17 residues. The germline gives CDR1 WNHNN, CDR2 SYGVQD (reference sequence). This clonotype originated in a man aged 40-49 years with rheumatoid arthritis. Sequencing was done on a sample of PBMCs. The V and J genes are TRBV10-1 and TRBJ2-7, with TRBD1 matching over 10 bases. The CDR3 reads CASISNSGQGTSYEQYF. As DNA, the CDR3 is TGCGCCAGCATTTCTAATTCGGGACAGGGGACCTCCTACGAGCAGTACTTC.